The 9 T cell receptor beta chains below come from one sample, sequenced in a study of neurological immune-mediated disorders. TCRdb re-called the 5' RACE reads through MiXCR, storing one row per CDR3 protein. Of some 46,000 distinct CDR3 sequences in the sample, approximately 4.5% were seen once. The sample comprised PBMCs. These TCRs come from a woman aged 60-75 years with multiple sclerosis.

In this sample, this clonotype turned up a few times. The CDR3 DNA follows: TGCAGTGCTAGAGATCCGAGAGGAGATGGCAAAAACATTCAGTACTTC. It encodes CSARDPRGDGKNIQYF. The genes are TRBV20-1 and TRBJ2-4; unclear D gene. This CDR3 is built from 16 residues. Germline V gene lookup returns CDR1 DFQATT and CDR2 SNEGSKA (reference sequence). Trimming pared 0 bases from V and 3 bases from J, leaving 15 bases between.

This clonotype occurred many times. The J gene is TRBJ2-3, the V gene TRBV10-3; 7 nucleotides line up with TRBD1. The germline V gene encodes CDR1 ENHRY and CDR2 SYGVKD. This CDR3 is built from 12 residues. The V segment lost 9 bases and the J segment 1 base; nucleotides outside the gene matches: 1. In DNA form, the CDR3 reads TGTGCCATAACAGGGGGCACAGATACGCAGTATTTT. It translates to CAITGGTDTQYF.

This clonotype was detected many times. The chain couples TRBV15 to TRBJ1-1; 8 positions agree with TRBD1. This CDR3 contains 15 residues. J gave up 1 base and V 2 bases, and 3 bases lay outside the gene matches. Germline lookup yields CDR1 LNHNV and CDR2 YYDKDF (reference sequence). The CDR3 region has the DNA TGTGCCACCAGCAGATCCGGGACAGGGAACACTGAAGCTTTCTTT. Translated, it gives CATSRSGTGNTEAFF.

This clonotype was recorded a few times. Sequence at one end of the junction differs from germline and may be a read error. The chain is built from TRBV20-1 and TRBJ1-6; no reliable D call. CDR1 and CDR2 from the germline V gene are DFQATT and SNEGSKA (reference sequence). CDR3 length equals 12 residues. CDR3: CSATSVNSPLNF. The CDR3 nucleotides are TGCAGTGCTACAAGCGTAAATTCACCCCTCAACTTT.

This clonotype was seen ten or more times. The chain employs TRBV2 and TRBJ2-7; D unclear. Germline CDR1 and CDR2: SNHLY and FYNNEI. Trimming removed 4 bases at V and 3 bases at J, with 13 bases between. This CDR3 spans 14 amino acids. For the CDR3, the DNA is TGTGCCAGCAGTGCGGGTGAAAACGACTACGAGCAGTACTTC. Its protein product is CASSAGENDYEQYF.

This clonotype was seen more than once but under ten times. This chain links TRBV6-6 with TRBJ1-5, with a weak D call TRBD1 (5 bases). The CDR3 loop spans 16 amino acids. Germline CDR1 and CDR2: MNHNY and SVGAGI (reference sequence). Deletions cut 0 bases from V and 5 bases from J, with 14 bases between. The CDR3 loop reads CASSYSPRVDYQPQHF. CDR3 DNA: TGTGCCAGCAGTTACTCTCCCAGGGTGGATTATCAGCCCCAGCATTTT.

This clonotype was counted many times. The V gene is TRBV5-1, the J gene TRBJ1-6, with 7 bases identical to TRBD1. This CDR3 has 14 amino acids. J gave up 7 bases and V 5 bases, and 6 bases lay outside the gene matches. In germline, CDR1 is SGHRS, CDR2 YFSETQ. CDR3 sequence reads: CASSQGTVNSPLHF. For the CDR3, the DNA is TGCGCCAGCAGTCAAGGGACAGTGAATTCACCCCTCCACTTT.

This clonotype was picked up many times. The CDR3 here is CSARVDRAQPQHF. The CDR3, as DNA: TGCAGTGCTAGAGTGGATCGGGCTCAGCCCCAGCATTTT. The V call is TRBV20-1, the J call TRBJ1-5; D ambiguous. Trimming removed 1 base at V and 6 bases at J, with 10 bases between. CDR1 and CDR2 from the germline V gene are DFQATT and SNEGSKA (reference sequence). CDR3 size: 13 residues.

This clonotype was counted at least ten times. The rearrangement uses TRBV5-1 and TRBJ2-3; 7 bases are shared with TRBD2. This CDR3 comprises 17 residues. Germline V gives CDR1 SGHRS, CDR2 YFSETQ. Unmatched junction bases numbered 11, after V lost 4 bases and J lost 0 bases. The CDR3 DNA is TGCGCCAGCAGCCCTCGCGCCCGACTAGCCAGCACAGATACGCAGTATTTT. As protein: CASSPRARLASTDTQYF.